This TCR beta chain was captured by sequencing in a study of Ad26.COV2.S vaccination and SARS-CoV-2 variants. Per germline, CDR1 DFQATT and CDR2 SNEGSKA (reference sequence). The V end lost 6 bases, the J end lost 10 bases, and 15 bases lay between the germline ends. CDR3 length: 11 residues. The assay was immunoSEQ multiplex PCR, and TCRdb's table has in-frame clones only and misses some. The table has 200,000 to 300,000 clones, around nine tenths seen once. Treatment reported: around 19 received Ad26.COV2.S at low or high dose, single or two shots; several received placebo; per-sample allocation not given. Repertoires come from day 63 after the first vaccine or placebo injection.

The chain employs TRBV20-1 and TRBJ1-2; D might be TRBD1 (5 bases). The TCR originated in a person aged 18-65 years who received the Ad26.COV2.S COVID-19 vaccine or a placebo. Here the sequenced sample was peripheral blood, taken in a trial of Ad26.COV2.S vaccine versus placebo. Written as DNA, the CDR3 is TGCAGTGCCACACCAGTCAGGGACTACACCTTC. Translation gives CSATPVRDYTF.